The entry below describes one T cell receptor (beta chain). This sample is drawn from a study of T cells in Graves' hyperthyroidism and ophthalmopathy. TCR beta CDR3 region amplification was performed from RNA transcripts. Carried out on the TCR CDR3, a first-round RT-PCR used the HTBI primer set. In TCRdb, the multiplex PCR reads were re-called with MiXCR into one record per CDR3 protein. The table shows about 510,000 distinct CDR3 sequences, with around 15% occurring only once. V gave up 7 bases and J gave up 7 bases, with 19 bases separating them. This CDR3 has 15 residues. The chain is built from TRBV12-3 or TRBV12-4 and TRBJ1-4; weak D call: TRBD1 (5 bases). Specimen: blood. The sequence derives from a woman aged 40 to 50 with Graves' hyperthyroidism. The CDR3 region is CASTPDGGRGEKLFF. The DNA for the CDR3 is TGTGCCAGCACCCCAGATGGGGGTAGGGGTGAAAAACTGTTTTTT.